This TCR beta chain was captured by sequencing in a study of blood T cell repertoires in COVID-19. The CDR3 runs to 11 residues. V was pared by 5 bases and J by 7 bases, with 9 bases between. Germline values: CDR1 LNHDA, CDR2 SQIVND (reference sequence). Source study methods: Scientists estimated how many nucleated cells there were by amplifying reference gene primers. Here immunoSEQ multiplex PCR was the method, and the copy in TCRdb shows in-frame clones only, minus some. That table furnishes V, J and clone size, whereas the DNA furnished D and trimming. Of 250,000 to 300,000 clones in the sample, under 90% were seen once.

Input material: peripheral blood. This receptor was identified in a woman aged 60-75 years with active or convalescent COVID-19. The V and J genes are TRBV19 and TRBJ2-7; D is perhaps TRBD1 (6 bases). The CDR3 protein is CASSLQGEQYF. DNA of the CDR3: TGTGCCAGTAGTTTACAGGGAGAGCAGTACTTC.